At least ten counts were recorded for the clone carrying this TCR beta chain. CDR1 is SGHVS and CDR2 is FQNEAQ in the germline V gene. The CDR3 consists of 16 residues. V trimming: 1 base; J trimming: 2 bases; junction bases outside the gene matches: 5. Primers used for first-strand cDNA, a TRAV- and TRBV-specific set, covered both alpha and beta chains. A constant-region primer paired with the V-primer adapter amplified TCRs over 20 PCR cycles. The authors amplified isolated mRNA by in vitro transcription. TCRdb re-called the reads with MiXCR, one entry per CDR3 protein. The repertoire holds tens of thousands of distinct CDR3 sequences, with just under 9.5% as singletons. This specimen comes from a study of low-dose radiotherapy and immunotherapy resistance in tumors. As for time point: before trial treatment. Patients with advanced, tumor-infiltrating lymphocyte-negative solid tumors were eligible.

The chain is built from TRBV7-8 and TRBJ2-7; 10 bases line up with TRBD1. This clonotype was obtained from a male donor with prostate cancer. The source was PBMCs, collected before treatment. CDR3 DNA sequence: TGTGCCAGCAGCTTAGGGGGACAGGGGTTCCCCTACGAGCAGTACTTC. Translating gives CASSLGGQGFPYEQYF.